A selection of T cell receptor beta chains follows, all from one sample in a study of siplizumab effects on memory and regulatory T cells. Sequencing was performed with immunoSEQ multiplex PCR; in TCRdb, only in-frame clones are kept and a portion is missing. This table holds about 68,000 clones, 90% to 95% found once. The specimen was CD8+ T cells sorted from blood. All receptors derive from a human donor in good health. Each CDR3 is given with its conserved first and last residue. Fields, in order: V gene, D gene, clone size, J gene, CDR3 protein, CDR3 DNA. D genes are given only for firm matches. Rows give clone size only sometimes, using once, few, many, or a class for an expanded clone.

TRBV9	.	.	TRBJ2-1	CASSVDNEQFF	TGTGCCAGCAGCGTCGACAATGAGCAGTTCTTC
TRBV11-2	TRBD1	.	TRBJ2-5	CASSPSSRGQETQYF	TGTGCCAGCAGCCCCTCAAGCAGGGGGCAAGAGACCCAGTACTTC
TRBV5-6	.	.	TRBJ2-7	CASSLAGTYEQYF	TGTGCCAGCAGCTTGGCAGGTACCTACGAGCAGTACTTC
TRBV4-3	.	.	TRBJ2-3	CASSQGTTDTQYF	TGCGCCAGCAGCCAAGGTACTACAGATACGCAGTATTTT
TRBV5-5	.	large	TRBJ2-7	CASMEGNEQYF	TGTGCCAGCATGGAGGGCAACGAGCAGTACTTC
TRBV28	.	.	TRBJ2-1	CASSSGRGYNEQFF	TGTGCCAGCAGTTCCGGAAGGGGATACAATGAGCAGTTCTTC
TRBV9	.	.	TRBJ1-4	CASSVEGSGLGNEKLFF	TGTGCCAGCAGCGTAGAGGGGTCAGGGTTGGGGAATGAAAAACTGTTTTTT
TRBV13	.	once	TRBJ1-2	CASSLEGTALIYGYTF	TGTGCCAGCAGCTTAGAAGGGACCGCCCTAATCTATGGCTACACCTTC
TRBV4-1	.	.	TRBJ2-2	CASSPEAFGGDTGELFF	TGCGCCAGCAGCCCCGAAGCGTTTGGGGGAGACACCGGGGAGCTGTTTTTT
TRBV19	TRBD1	.	TRBJ2-3	CASSPGGMQYF	TGTGCCAGTAGTCCAGGGGGTATGCAGTATTTT
TRBV9	TRBD2	once	TRBJ2-1	CASSVGTSNEQFF	TGTGCCAGCAGCGTCGGGACTAGCAATGAGCAGTTCTTC
TRBV9	TRBD2	.	TRBJ2-7	CASSPGTSGYEQYF	TGTGCCAGCAGCCCCGGGACTAGCGGCTACGAGCAGTACTTC
TRBV13	TRBD1	.	TRBJ2-3	CASSSTLTGASDTQYF	TGTGCCAGCAGCTCCACCCTGACAGGGGCTTCAGATACGCAGTATTTT
TRBV19	TRBD2	.	TRBJ2-5	CASSYTSGGASMETQYF	TGTGCCAGTAGCTATACTAGCGGGGGGGCTAGTATGGAGACCCAGTACTTC
TRBV27	.	.	TRBJ1-1	CASSLSQGGGSTEAFF	TGTGCCAGCAGTTTGAGCCAGGGCGGTGGTTCTACTGAAGCTTTCTTT
TRBV19	TRBD2	.	TRBJ2-7	CASSTAGYSYEQYF	TGTGCCAGTAGTACAGCGGGGTACTCCTACGAGCAGTACTTC
TRBV10-3	TRBD2	.	TRBJ2-3	CAISESPSGGMTDTQYF	TGTGCCATCAGTGAGTCGCCTAGCGGGGGGATGACAGATACGCAGTATTTT
TRBV4-2	.	.	TRBJ2-7	CASSRTYEQYF	TGTGCCAGCAGCCGCACCTACGAGCAGTACTTC
TRBV5-4	.	once	TRBJ1-2	CASSFITSNYGYTF	TGTGCCAGCAGCTTCATCACTTCTAACTATGGCTACACCTTC
TRBV6-1	TRBD1	.	TRBJ2-7	CASSEAGQGYEQYF	TGTGCCAGCAGTGAAGCCGGACAGGGCTACGAGCAGTACTTC
TRBV5-1	.	.	TRBJ2-1	CASSLAGDSYNEQFF	TGCGCCAGCAGTTTAGCAGGGGACTCCTACAATGAGCAGTTCTTC
TRBV2	.	.	TRBJ1-5	CASTTGQSNQPQHF	TGTGCCAGTACTACAGGGCAAAGCAATCAGCCCCAGCATTTT
TRBV4-1	TRBD2	.	TRBJ2-1	CASSQQTSGGSNEQFF	TGCGCCAGCAGCCAACAAACTAGCGGGGGGTCAAATGAGCAGTTCTTC
TRBV7-3	TRBD1	.	TRBJ2-1	CASSPRQGARWNEQFF	TGTGCCAGCAGCCCCCGGCAGGGGGCGAGGTGGAATGAGCAGTTCTTC
TRBV20-1	.	.	TRBJ1-2	CSAGVGDGYTF	TGCAGTGCCGGGGTCGGTGATGGCTACACCTTC
TRBV7-6	.	.	TRBJ2-7	CASSFNIEGEQYF	TGTGCCAGCAGCTTCAACATAGAGGGCGAGCAGTACTTC
TRBV14	.	.	TRBJ1-2	CASSQDQLWDNYGYTF	TGTGCCAGCAGCCAAGATCAGTTGTGGGACAACTATGGCTACACCTTC
TRBV2	TRBD2	.	TRBJ2-7	CASIRRLADPSYEQYF	TGTGCCAGCATCCGCCGACTAGCGGACCCCTCCTACGAGCAGTACTTC
TRBV7-9	.	.	TRBJ1-2	CASSADYGYTF	TGTGCCAGCAGCGCGGACTATGGCTACACCTTC
TRBV7-2	.	.	TRBJ2-3	CASSSVVGYDTQYF	TGTGCCAGCAGCTCCGTAGTAGGTTACGATACGCAGTATTTT
TRBV6-1	.	.	TRBJ1-3	CASSDGVYSGNTIYF	TGTGCCAGCAGTGACGGAGTGTACTCTGGAAACACCATATATTTT
TRBV4-2	.	.	TRBJ2-7	CASRDSYEQYF	TGTGCCAGCAGGGACTCCTACGAGCAGTACTTC
TRBV19	.	.	TRBJ2-5	CASSPRKARGETQYF	TGTGCCAGTAGTCCGAGGAAGGCACGAGGGGAGACCCAGTACTTC
TRBV9	TRBD2	.	TRBJ2-5	CASSAFPSGGETQYF	TGTGCCAGCAGCGCCTTTCCAAGCGGGGGTGAGACCCAGTACTTC
TRBV4-1	TRBD1	.	TRBJ2-7	CASSHGTGGVDEQYF	TGCGCCAGCAGCCACGGGACAGGGGGCGTGGACGAGCAGTACTTC
TRBV27	TRBD1	.	TRBJ1-2	CASSLQGNYGYTF	TGTGCCAGCAGTCTACAGGGGAACTATGGCTACACCTTC
TRBV18	.	.	TRBJ2-5	CASSPNDRLLETQYF	TGTGCCAGCTCACCAAATGACAGATTATTAGAGACCCAGTACTTC
TRBV5-4	.	.	TRBJ1-2	CASVNIGEGYGYTF	TGTGCCAGCGTAAATATTGGGGAGGGCTATGGCTACACCTTC
TRBV5-4	TRBD1	.	TRBJ1-2	CASSPDRGNYGYTF	TGTGCCAGCAGCCCGGACAGGGGGAACTATGGCTACACCTTC
TRBV7-9	.	.	TRBJ2-1	CASSPQVGGEQFF	TGTGCCAGCAGCCCCCAAGTGGGGGGCGAGCAGTTCTTC
TRBV9	.	once	TRBJ2-3	CASSSPISGRGAPSTDTQYF	TGTGCCAGCAGCTCTCCTATTTCGGGCAGGGGAGCCCCTAGCACAGATACGCAGTATTTT
TRBV9	.	.	TRBJ1-3	CASSADEGGGNTIYF	TGTGCCAGCAGCGCCGACGAAGGCGGTGGAAACACCATATATTTT
TRBV9	TRBD2	.	TRBJ2-5	CASSPSGGGAWETQYF	TGTGCCAGCAGCCCTTCTGGCGGGGGGGCCTGGGAGACCCAGTACTTC
TRBV4-1	.	.	TRBJ1-6	CASSQNRNSPLHF	TGCGCCAGCAGCCAGAACAGGAATTCACCCCTCCACTTT
TRBV27	.	.	TRBJ2-1	CASSLGNEQFF	TGTGCCAGCAGTTTGGGCAATGAGCAGTTCTTC
TRBV6-5	.	.	TRBJ2-1	CASSYSRYNEQFF	TGTGCCAGCAGTTATTCCAGATACAATGAGCAGTTCTTC
TRBV5-6	.	.	TRBJ2-7	CASSLGLSSYEQYF	TGTGCCAGCAGCTTGGGCTTAAGCTCCTACGAGCAGTACTTC
TRBV4-2	.	.	TRBJ2-3	CASSPPSGWATDTQYF	TGTGCCAGCAGCCCCCCCAGCGGATGGGCCACAGATACGCAGTATTTT